This T cell receptor beta chain was retrieved from a study of cytomegalovirus exposure and HLA in healthy donors. Turning to the study itself: Membership in the Caucasian-associated ancestry cluster was found for approximately 85% of 300 to 500 genotyped donors. Study-wide findings and caveats: Only CMV serostatus was available as immune exposure information. The dataset shows that most TCR sequences were rare, while some public TCRs occurred in many donors. Reportedly, fewer N-insertions than the approximately 700-donor mean appeared in an Asian-associated ancestry cluster in a later analysis.

A multiplex PCR was run with 60 Vbeta primers and 13 Jbeta primers. The data were produced by immunoSEQ multiplex PCR, yet TCRdb's version contains in-frame clones alone and is incomplete. This table holds 150,000 to 200,000 clones, 85% found once. This clone was counted once. The antigen is not known. The V segment lost 4 bases and the J segment 4 bases; nucleotides outside the gene matches: 9. This CDR3 comprises 16 residues. Looked up from germline, CDR1 is SGHKS and CDR2 is YYEKEE (reference sequence). The receptor was derived from a woman in her forties or fifties in good health and CMV-seronegative. The chain carries TRBV5-5 and TRBJ1-3, with 9 bases matching TRBD1. Sequencing was performed on PBMCs. CDR3 sequence reads: CASSPGGTGIGNTIYF. CDR3 sequence (DNA): TGTGCCAGCAGCCCGGGCGGGACAGGGATAGGAAACACCATATATTTT. Supplemented by reference TRBV5-5 and TRBJ1-3, the full variable domain reads DAGVTQSPTHLIKTRGQQVTLRCSPISGHKSVSWYQQVLGQGPQFIFQYYEKEERGRGNFPDRFSARQFPNYSSELNVNALLLGDSALYLCASSPGGTGIGNTIYFGEGSWLTVV.